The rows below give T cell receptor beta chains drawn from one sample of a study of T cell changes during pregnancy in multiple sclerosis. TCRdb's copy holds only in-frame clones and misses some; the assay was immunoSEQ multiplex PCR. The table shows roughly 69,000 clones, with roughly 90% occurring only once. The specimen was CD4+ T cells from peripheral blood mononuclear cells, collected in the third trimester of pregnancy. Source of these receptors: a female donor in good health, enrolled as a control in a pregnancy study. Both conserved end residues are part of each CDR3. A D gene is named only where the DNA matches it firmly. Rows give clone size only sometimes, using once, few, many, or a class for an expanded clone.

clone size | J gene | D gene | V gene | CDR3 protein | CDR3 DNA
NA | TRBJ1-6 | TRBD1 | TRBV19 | CASSSLGRGLNSPLHF | TGTGCCAGTAGTAGTTTAGGCAGGGGGCTTAATTCACCCCTCCACTTT
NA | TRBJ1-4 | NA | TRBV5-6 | CASSYREGGTEKLFF | TGTGCCAGCAGTTATCGGGAGGGCGGGACTGAAAAACTGTTTTTT
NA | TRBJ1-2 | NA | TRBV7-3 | CASSLTPMTGPSGYTF | TGTGCCAGCAGCTTAACGCCCATGACAGGACCTTCCGGCTACACCTTC
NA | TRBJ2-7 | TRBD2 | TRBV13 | CASSHRGRGATYEQYF | TGTGCCAGCAGCCACCGTGGGCGGGGGGCGACCTACGAGCAGTACTTC
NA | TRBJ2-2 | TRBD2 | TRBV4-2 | CASSPATSGSTGELFF | TGTGCCAGCAGCCCGGCGACTAGCGGAAGCACCGGGGAGCTGTTTTTT
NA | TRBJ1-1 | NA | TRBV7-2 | CASSFRAGTEAFF | TGTGCCAGCAGCTTCCGAGCGGGGACTGAAGCTTTCTTT
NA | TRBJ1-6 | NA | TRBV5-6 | CASSLSRAPLHF | TGTGCCAGCAGCTTAAGCAGGGCACCCCTCCACTTT
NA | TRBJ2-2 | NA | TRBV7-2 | CASSLEGGTGELFF | TGTGCCAGCAGCTTAGAGGGAGGCACCGGGGAGCTGTTTTTT
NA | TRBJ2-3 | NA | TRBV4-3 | CASSQGQPDYTTDTQYF | TGCGCCAGCAGCCAAGGTCAGCCGGACTACACCACAGATACGCAGTATTTT
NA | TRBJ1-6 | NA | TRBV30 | CAWSPGGDSPLHF | TGTGCCTGGAGCCCCGGGGGGGATTCACCCCTCCACTTT
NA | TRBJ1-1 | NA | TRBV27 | CASSLSRVNTEAFF | TGTGCCAGCAGTTTGTCCAGGGTGAACACTGAAGCTTTCTTT
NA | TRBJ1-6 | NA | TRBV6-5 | CASSYSQQGTNSPLHF | TGTGCCAGCAGTTACTCGCAGCAGGGGACGAATTCACCCCTCCACTTT
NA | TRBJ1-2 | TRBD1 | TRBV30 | CAWTQYRGVHGYTF | TGTGCCTGGACCCAATACAGGGGCGTCCATGGCTACACCTTC
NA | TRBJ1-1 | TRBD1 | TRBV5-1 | CASSKRQGNTEAFF | TGCGCCAGCAGCAAGAGACAGGGGAACACTGAAGCTTTCTTT
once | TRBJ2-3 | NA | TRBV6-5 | CAIRGIGDTQYF | TGTGCCATACGGGGTATTGGAGATACGCAGTATTTT
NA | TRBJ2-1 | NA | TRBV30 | CAWSRGVPYNEQFF | TGTGCCTGGAGCCGCGGGGTTCCCTACAATGAGCAGTTCTTC
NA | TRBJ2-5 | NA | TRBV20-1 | CSAYQETQYF | TGCAGTGCTTATCAAGAGACCCAGTACTTC
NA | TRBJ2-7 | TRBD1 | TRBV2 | CASSTGTGSYEQYF | TGTGCCAGCAGTACCGGGACAGGATCCTACGAGCAGTACTTC
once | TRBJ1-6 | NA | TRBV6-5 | CATSRGFYNSPLHF | TGTGCCACCTCAAGGGGCTTCTATAATTCACCCCTCCACTTT
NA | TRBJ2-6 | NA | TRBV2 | CASRQGLLSGANVLTF | TGTGCCAGCAGACAGGGCTTGTTATCTGGGGCCAACGTCCTGACTTTC
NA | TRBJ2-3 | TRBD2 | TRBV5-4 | CASSRRLAGGGSTDTQYF | TGTGCCAGCAGCCGAAGGCTAGCGGGGGGCGGGAGCACAGATACGCAGTATTTT
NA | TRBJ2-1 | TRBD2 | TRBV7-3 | CASSPAGGGYNEQFF | TGTGCCAGCAGCCCGGCCGGGGGGGGGTACAATGAGCAGTTCTTC
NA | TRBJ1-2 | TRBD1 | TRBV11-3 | CASSIEDRVDGYTF | TGTGCCAGCAGCATAGAGGACAGGGTAGATGGCTACACCTTC
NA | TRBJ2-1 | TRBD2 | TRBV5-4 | CASSLSASGASYNEQFF | TGTGCCAGCAGCTTAAGTGCCAGCGGGGCCTCCTACAATGAGCAGTTCTTC
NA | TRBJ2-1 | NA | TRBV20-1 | CSVTSGNEQFF | TGCAGTGTAACAAGCGGCAATGAGCAGTTCTTC
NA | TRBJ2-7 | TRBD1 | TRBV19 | CASSSGQGASYEQYF | TGTGCCAGTAGTTCCGGACAGGGGGCCTCCTACGAGCAGTACTTC
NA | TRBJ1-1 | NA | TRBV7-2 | CASSLERRNTEAFF | TGTGCCAGCAGCTTAGAACGCAGGAACACTGAAGCTTTCTTT
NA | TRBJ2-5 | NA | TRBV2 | CASSLLTQSGETQYF | TGTGCCAGCAGTCTCTTAACTCAGTCCGGGGAGACCCAGTACTTC
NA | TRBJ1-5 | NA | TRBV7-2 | CASSLNRADQPQHF | TGTGCCAGCAGCTTAAACAGGGCTGATCAGCCCCAGCATTTT
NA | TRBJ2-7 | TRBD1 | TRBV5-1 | CASSPPTGGDEQYF | TGCGCCAGCAGCCCCCCTACAGGGGGCGACGAGCAGTACTTC
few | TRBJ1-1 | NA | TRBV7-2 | CASRIHRGDTEAFF | TGTGCCAGCAGAATACACCGCGGGGACACTGAAGCTTTCTTT
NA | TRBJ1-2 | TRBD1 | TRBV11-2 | CASSLGVGTGVKFGYTF | TGTGCCAGCAGCTTAGGCGTCGGGACAGGGGTGAAATTTGGCTACACCTTC
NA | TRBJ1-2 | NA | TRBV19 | CASSNGGYGYTF | TGTGCCAGTAGTAACGGGGGCTATGGCTACACCTTC
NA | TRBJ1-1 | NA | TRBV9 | CASSPLFNTEAFF | TGTGCCAGCAGCCCCTTGTTTAACACTGAAGCTTTCTTT
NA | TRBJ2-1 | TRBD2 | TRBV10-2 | CASSWQGTSGGLDEQFF | TGCGCCAGCAGTTGGCAAGGGACTAGCGGGGGGTTGGATGAGCAGTTCTTC
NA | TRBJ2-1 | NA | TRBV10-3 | CAISEGGGLYNEQFF | TGTGCCATCAGTGAAGGTGGGGGCCTCTACAATGAGCAGTTCTTC
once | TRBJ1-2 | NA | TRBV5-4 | CASSSREARYTF | TGTGCCAGCAGCTCCAGGGAGGCCCGCTACACCTTC
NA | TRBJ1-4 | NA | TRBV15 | CATSRDPGSTNEKLFF | TGTGCCACCAGCAGAGACCCAGGGTCGACTAATGAAAAACTGTTTTTT
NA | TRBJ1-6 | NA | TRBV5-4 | CASSTGLRNSPLHF | TGTGCCAGCAGTACAGGGTTAAGGAATTCACCCCTCCACTTT
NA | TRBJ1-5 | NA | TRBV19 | CASSVGGQPQHF | TGTGCCAGTTCGGTCGGGGGTCAGCCCCAGCATTTT
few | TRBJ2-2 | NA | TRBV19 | CASSYPQAGGGELFF | TGTGCCAGTAGCTACCCGCAGGCCGGGGGCGGGGAGCTGTTTTTT
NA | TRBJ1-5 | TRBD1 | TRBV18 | CASSPRTGGQPQHF | TGTGCCAGCTCACCAAGGACAGGCGGACAGCCCCAGCATTTT
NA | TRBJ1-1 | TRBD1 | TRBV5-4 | CASSLTGTGEAFF | TGTGCCAGCAGCCTAACCGGGACAGGGGAAGCTTTCTTT
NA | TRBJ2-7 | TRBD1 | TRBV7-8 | CASSLGQGAIYEQYF | TGTGCCAGCAGCTTGGGACAGGGGGCGATTTACGAGCAGTACTTC
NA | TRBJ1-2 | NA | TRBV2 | CASSEFPGSDGYTF | TGTGCCAGCAGTGAGTTTCCGGGTTCGGATGGCTACACCTTC
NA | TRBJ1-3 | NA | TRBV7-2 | CASSLGALPGNTIYF | TGTGCCAGCAGCTTAGGCGCGTTACCTGGAAACACCATATATTTT
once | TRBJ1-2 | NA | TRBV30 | CAWSVLPGNYGYTF | TGTGCCTGGAGTGTACTCCCAGGGAACTATGGCTACACCTTC
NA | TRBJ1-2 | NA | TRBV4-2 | CASSRDTGNYGYTF | TGTGCCAGCAGCCGGGACACCGGTAACTATGGCTACACCTTC
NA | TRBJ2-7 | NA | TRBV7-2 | CASSKRGDYEQYF | TGTGCCAGCAGCAAACGGGGTGACTACGAGCAGTACTTC
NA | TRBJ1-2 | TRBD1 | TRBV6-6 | CASRTGTGTNYGYTF | TGTGCCAGCAGAACCGGGACAGGGACTAACTATGGCTACACCTTC
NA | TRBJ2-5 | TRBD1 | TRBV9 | CASSVDLATGGETQYF | TGTGCCAGCAGCGTAGATTTAGCGACAGGGGGAGAGACCCAGTACTTC
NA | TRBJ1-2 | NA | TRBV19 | CASSIQGLRGYGYTF | TGTGCCAGTAGTATTCAAGGCCTACGGGGCTATGGCTACACCTTC
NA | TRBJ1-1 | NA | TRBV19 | CASRTADRTEAFF | TGTGCCAGTAGAACCGCCGACAGGACTGAAGCTTTCTTT
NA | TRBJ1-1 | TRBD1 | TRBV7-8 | CASSSVGQQEAFF | TGTGCCAGCAGTTCAGTGGGACAGCAAGAAGCTTTCTTT